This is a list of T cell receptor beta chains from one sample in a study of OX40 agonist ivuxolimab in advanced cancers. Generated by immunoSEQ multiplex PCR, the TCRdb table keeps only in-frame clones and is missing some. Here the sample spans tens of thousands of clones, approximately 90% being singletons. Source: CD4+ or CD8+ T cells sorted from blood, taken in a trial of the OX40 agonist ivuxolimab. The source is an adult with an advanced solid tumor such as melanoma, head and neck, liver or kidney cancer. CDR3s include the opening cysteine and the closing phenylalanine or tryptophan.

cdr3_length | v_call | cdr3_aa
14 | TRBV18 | CASSATGVDTEAFF
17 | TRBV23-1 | CASSPVRQGRSGNTIYF
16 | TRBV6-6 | CASRAVRSGSTDTQYF
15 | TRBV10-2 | CASSPVGRGPYEQYF
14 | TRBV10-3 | CAISDETRNTEAFF
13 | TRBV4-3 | CASSQDFVTEQFF
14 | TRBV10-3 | CAITRDRGSYEQFF
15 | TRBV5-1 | CASSLSGQGFYGYTF
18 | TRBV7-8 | CASSLGRVPSGSWETQYF
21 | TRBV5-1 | CASRSYPGLTETKGSYNEQFF
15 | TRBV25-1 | CASSEPGGKSYEQYF
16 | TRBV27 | CASNLQGIPSTDTQYF
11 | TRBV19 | CASRRQSGYTF
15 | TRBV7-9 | CASSLDDRLSAGYTF
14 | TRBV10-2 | CASTEQGALNEQYF
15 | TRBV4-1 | CASSDSWGVNTEAFF
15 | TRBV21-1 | CASSPGGGGAGELFF
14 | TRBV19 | CASSRGGSNEKLFF
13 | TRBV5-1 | CASSLATNYGYTF
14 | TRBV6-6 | CASKRPNRDTEAFF
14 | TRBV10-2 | CASRPGLETGEQYF
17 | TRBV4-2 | CASSQGVTSGGAETQYF
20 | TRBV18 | CASSPLRSGLGGFGTDTQYF
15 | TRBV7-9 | CASTPSAGSTDTQYF
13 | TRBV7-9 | CASRPDYSYEQYF
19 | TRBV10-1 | CASTASTSGKPSSTDTQYF
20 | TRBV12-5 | CASGTGQGVGRREGYNEQFF
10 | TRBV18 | CASSQETQYF
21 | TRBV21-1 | CASSANVPGLAGLSSYNEQFF
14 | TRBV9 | CASSGSVGAEEQYF